Below, 17 T cell receptor beta chains from the same sample are listed, as sequenced in a study of cytomegalovirus exposure and HLA in healthy donors (dated by TCRdb to 2016 to 2017). Library preparation employed the immunoSEQ multiplex PCR assay. For the multiplex PCR, a mixture combining 60 forward primers for TCR Vbeta segments and 13 reverse primers for TCR Jbeta segments was used. Drawn from immuneACCESS, this table holds only the in-frame rearrangements with V and J called that TCRdb kept. Clones are partly lost; checked studies trace under half to an unresolved V gene and leave the rest unexplained. Across this sample there are about 78,000 clones, with 55% to 75% seen only once. The top ten hold around 6% of the sample. Sequencing was performed on PBMCs. The receptors shown here come from a man aged 25 to 45 in good health and CMV-seropositive.

The rearrangement links TRBV7-9 to TRBJ2-3; a possible D gene is TRBD2 (6 bases). V shed 5 bases and J shed 0 bases, with 15 bases lying between them. This CDR3 region has 16 residues. Germline assignment: CDR1 SEHNR and CDR2 FQNEAQ (reference sequence). The CDR3 reads CASSTRRRGSTDTQYF. The CDR3 DNA sequence: TGTGCCAGCAGCACCCGGCGCCGGGGGAGCACAGATACGCAGTATTTT.

The chain joins TRBV7-9 to TRBJ2-2; possible D gene TRBD2, 6 bases. V was pared by 5 bases and J by 13 bases, with 32 bases between. CDR3 length equals 18 residues. CDR1 SEHNR and CDR2 FQNEAQ come from the germline V gene (reference sequence). The CDR3 DNA sequence: TGTGCCAGCAGCCCTACTTTTGAGCGGTCGGTCACCGGGGGTGTGCTGTTTTTT. Translated, it gives CASSPTFERSVTGGVLFF.

V usage is TRBV7-9 and J usage is TRBJ2-5; possibly TRBD1 for D (6 bases). The length of the CDR3 is 13 residues. Germline V gene sequence: CDR1 SEHNR, CDR2 FQNEAQ (reference sequence). V gave up 1 base and J gave up 3 bases, with 6 bases separating them. CDR3 loop: CASSLEGEETQYF. The CDR3 nucleotides read TGTGCCAGCAGCTTAGAGGGGGAAGAGACCCAGTACTTC.

The V and J genes are TRBV5-1 and TRBJ1-2; possibly TRBD1 for D (5 bases). The germline V gene has CDR1 SGHRS and CDR2 YFSETQ. Trimming removed 2 bases from V and 4 bases from J, with 12 bases in between. The CDR3 contains 14 residues. The CDR3 region has the DNA TGCGCCAGCAGCTTTGGGGGGGATCGCTATGGCTACACCTTC. Amino acids: CASSFGGDRYGYTF.

This chain links TRBV5-8 with TRBJ1-2, with D possibly being TRBD1 (5 bases). Trimming took 0 bases from V and 8 from J, leaving 20 bases between them. Germline V CDR1 and CDR2: SGHTS, YDEGEE. The CDR3 sequence is 16 residues long. The CDR3 sequence is CASSLGLGQGNWGYTF. In DNA, the CDR3 is TGTGCCAGCAGCTTGGGCCTCGGCCAGGGTAATTGGGGCTACACCTTC. Full variable domain (remainder filled in from reference TRBV5-8 and TRBJ1-2): EAGVTQSPTHLIKTRGQQATLRCSPISGHTSVYWYQQALGLGLQFLLWYDEGEERNRGNFPPRFSGRQFPNYSSELNVNALELEDSALYLCASSLGLGQGNWGYTFGSGTRLTVV.

This clone has only a few counts. V and J are TRBV7-6 and TRBJ1-1; D ambiguous. CDR3 length: 13 amino acids. Trimming took 2 bases from V and 2 from J, leaving 6 bases between them. Germline CDR1 is SGHVS and CDR2 is FNYEAQ. This chain's CDR3 is CASSLQENTEAFF. In nucleotides, the CDR3 is TGTGCCAGCAGCTTACAGGAAAACACTGAAGCTTTCTTT.

This clone was found many times. This chain uses TRBV2 with TRBJ1-4; no definite D call. Trimming cost V 7 bases and J 2 bases, with 8 bases left between them. In germline, CDR1 is SNHLY, CDR2 FYNNEI. The length of the CDR3 is 13 residues. This chain's CDR3 is CASTWRTNEKLFF. CDR3 nucleotide sequence: TGTGCCAGCACTTGGCGGACTAATGAAAAACTGTTTTTT.

V gene TRBV25-1 combines with J gene TRBJ2-7; tentatively, D is TRBD2 (6 bases). This CDR3 is 13 amino acids long. The ends were cut back, 6 bases at V and 3 bases at J, with 12 bases in the middle. CDR1 is MGHDK, CDR2 SYGVNS, per germline. The CDR3 loop is CASSASGSYEQYF. The CDR3 DNA reads TGTGCCAGCAGCGCCTCCGGGAGCTACGAGCAGTACTTC.

The chain carries TRBV5-6 and TRBJ2-7, with 8 nucleotides matching TRBD1. Germline V lookup: CDR1 SGHDT, CDR2 YYEEEE. The CDR3 loop spans 13 amino acids. Trimming at V came to 4 bases and at J to 3 bases, leaving 3 bases not matched to a gene. CDR3 region: CASSAGTGYEQYF. The CDR3 bases are TGTGCCAGCAGCGCCGGGACAGGCTACGAGCAGTACTTC. Filled out from reference TRBV5-6 and TRBJ2-7, the complete variable domain reads DAGVTQSPTHLIKTRGQQVTLRCSPKSGHDTVSWYQQALGQGPQFIFQYYEEEERQRGNFPDRFSGHQFPNYSSELNVNALLLGDSALYLCASSAGTGYEQYFGPGTRLTVT.

This sequence joins TRBV5-1 and TRBJ2-1; 10 bases match TRBD1. In germline, CDR1 is SGHRS, CDR2 YFSETQ. With 2 bases clipped from V and 5 bases from J, the junction kept 4 bases outside the gene matches. The CDR3 sequence is 15 residues long. DNA of the CDR3: TGCGCCAGCAGCTTAGGACAGGGGGAGCACAATGAGCAGTTCTTC. It is translated as CASSLGQGEHNEQFF.

This clone appeared a single time. The CDR3 nucleotides read TGTGCCAGCAGCCTATCGGGAACCGGGGAGCTGTTTTTT. It specifies CASSLSGTGELFF. This chain connects TRBV7-7 to TRBJ2-2, with D perhaps TRBD2 (5 bases). The CDR3 is 13 residues long. Trimming cost V 5 bases and J 5 bases, with 9 bases left between them. Germline assignment: CDR1 SSHAT and CDR2 FNYEAQ (reference sequence).

V gene TRBV28 combines with J gene TRBJ2-1; D gene uncertain. CDR3 length: 14 residues. CDR1 and CDR2 from the germline V gene are MDHEN and SYDVKM. V dropped 4 bases and J dropped 2 bases, with 9 bases sitting between them. Here the CDR3 reads CASSSRPAYNEQFF. The CDR3 DNA reads as TGTGCCAGCAGTTCGAGGCCCGCCTACAATGAGCAGTTCTTC.

The chain recombines TRBV28 with TRBJ1-5, with D maybe TRBD1 (5 bases). Trimming removed 5 bases from V and 4 bases from J, with 18 bases in between. Germline V gene data show CDR1 as MDHEN and CDR2 as SYDVKM. This CDR3 has 16 amino acids. The CDR3 protein is CASSRGVGGLNQPQHF. The CDR3 nucleotides read TGTGCCAGCAGTCGGGGGGTTGGAGGGTTAAATCAGCCCCAGCATTTT.

This rearrangement joins TRBV10-1 to TRBJ2-2; 7 bases are a match to TRBD2. CDR1 and CDR2 (germline): WNHNN, SYGVQD (reference sequence). This CDR3 has 14 amino acids. After removal of 8 bases from V and 2 bases from J, the junction contained 5 bases not matched to a gene. The CDR3 loop reads CASQSGANTGELFF. DNA for the CDR3: TGCGCCAGCCAAAGCGGGGCAAACACCGGGGAGCTGTTTTTT.

The chain has TRBV19 and TRBJ2-1, with D uncertain. Trimming stripped 7 bases from V and 4 bases from J, with 14 bases between. The CDR3 extends over 14 amino acids. CDR1 is LNHDA, CDR2 SQIVND, per germline (reference sequence). In nucleotides, the CDR3 is TGTGCCAGTATTGGCGGCCCAGCATACAATGAGCAGTTCTTC. Residues: CASIGGPAYNEQFF.

This clone was recorded only once. The CDR3 does not end in the conserved phenylalanine or tryptophan, so this is likely a read error. The CDR3 here is CASSPTGTYEQYL. DNA of the CDR3: TGTGCCAGCAGCCCCACAGGAACCTACGAGCAGTACCTC. This chain joins TRBV5-6 and TRBJ2-7; TRBD1 might be the D (5 bases). The V end was cut by 4 bases, the J end by 2 bases, with 10 bases between. Germline lookup yields CDR1 SGHDT and CDR2 YYEEEE. CDR3 length: 13 amino acids.

This chain connects TRBV5-1 to TRBJ1-3; TRBD1 is a possible D gene (5 bases). Germline CDR1 and CDR2: SGHRS and YFSETQ. The CDR3 is made up of 15 amino acids. V was shortened by 6 bases and J by 1 base, with 14 bases between the two germline ends. CDR3 residues: CASTQTGLSGNTIYF. The CDR3 nucleotides are TGCGCCAGCACTCAAACAGGCCTTTCTGGAAACACCATATATTTT.